This T cell receptor beta chain was obtained from a study of T cell repertoires in cytomegalovirus infection. Study overall: Indications of both CMV infection and matching HLA type were provided by public TCR beta signatures. Whole-study results and caveats: CMV carriers with the relevant HLA were identified by cumulative public TCR beta family frequency. There were HLA-C-restricted CMV-specific TCR beta clonotypes dominating the ex vivo response.

TCRdb ran MiXCR on the reads and lists one entry per CDR3 protein. The table lists 200,000 to 300,000 distinct CDR3 sequences, approximately 13% of them singletons. This clonotype showed up many times. Its target is unknown. Germline CDR1 is MNHEY and CDR2 is SVGEGT. V trimming: 6 bases; J trimming: 4 bases; junction bases outside the gene matches: 12. This CDR3 is 16 amino acids long. Material for sequencing was PBMCs. The chain is built from TRBV6-2 or TRBV6-3 and TRBJ2-1; 7 nucleotides agree with TRBD2. The source of this sequence is a human donor in good health (CMV status not recorded). Some clones in this sample may be carry-over from other donors' samples. For the CDR3, the DNA is TGTGCCAGCAGACCCAGAATACTAGCGTCTTACAATGAGCAGTTCTTC. Its translation is CASRPRILASYNEQFF.